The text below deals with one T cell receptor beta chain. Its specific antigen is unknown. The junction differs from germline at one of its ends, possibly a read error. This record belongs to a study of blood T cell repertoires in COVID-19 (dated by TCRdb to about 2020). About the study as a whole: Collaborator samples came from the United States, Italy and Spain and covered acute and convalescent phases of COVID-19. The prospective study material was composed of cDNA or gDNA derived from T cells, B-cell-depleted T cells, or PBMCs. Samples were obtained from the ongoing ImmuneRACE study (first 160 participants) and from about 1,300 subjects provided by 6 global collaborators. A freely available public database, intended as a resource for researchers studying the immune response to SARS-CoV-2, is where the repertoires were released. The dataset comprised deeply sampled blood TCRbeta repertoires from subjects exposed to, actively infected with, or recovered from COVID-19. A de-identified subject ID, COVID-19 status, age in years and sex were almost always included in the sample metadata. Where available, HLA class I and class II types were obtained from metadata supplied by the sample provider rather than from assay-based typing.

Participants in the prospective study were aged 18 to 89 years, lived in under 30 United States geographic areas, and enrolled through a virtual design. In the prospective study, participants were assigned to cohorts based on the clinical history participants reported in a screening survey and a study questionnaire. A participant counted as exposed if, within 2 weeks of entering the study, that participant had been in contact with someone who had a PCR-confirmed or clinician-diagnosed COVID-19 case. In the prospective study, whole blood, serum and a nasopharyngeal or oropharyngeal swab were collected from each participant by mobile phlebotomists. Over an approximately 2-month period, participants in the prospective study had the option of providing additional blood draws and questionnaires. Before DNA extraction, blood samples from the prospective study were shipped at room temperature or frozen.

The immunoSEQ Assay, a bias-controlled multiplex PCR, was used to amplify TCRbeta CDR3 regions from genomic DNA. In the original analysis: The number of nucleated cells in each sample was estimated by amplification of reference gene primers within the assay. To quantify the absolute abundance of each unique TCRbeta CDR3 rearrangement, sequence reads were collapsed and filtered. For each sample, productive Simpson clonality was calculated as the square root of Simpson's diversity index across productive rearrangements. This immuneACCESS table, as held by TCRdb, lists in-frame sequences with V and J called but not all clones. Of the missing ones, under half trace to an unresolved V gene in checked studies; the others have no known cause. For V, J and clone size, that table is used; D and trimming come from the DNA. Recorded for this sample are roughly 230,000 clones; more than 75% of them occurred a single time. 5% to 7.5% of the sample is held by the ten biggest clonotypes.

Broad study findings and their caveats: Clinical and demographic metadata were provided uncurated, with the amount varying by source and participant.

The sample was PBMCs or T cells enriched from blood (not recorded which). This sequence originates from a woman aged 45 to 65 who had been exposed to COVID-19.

The CDR3 protein: CASSEGAGLRVLSFF. The DNA sequence is TGTGCCAGCAGTGAAGGCGCGGGACTCCGGGTGCTATCCTTCTTC. Recombination linked TRBV6-1 to TRBJ2-4; the D segment could be TRBD2, given 6 matching bases. From the cysteine through the phenylalanine, the CDR3 covers 15 amino acids. Only CDR3 DNA remains: 45 bases, in frame from the first base. From a lookup of the germline V gene, CDR1 and CDR2 are MNHNS and SASEGT.